This TCR beta chain stems from a study of cytomegalovirus exposure and HLA in healthy donors. Study information: Of a few hundred genotyped donors, about 81% clustered with self-reported Caucasian donors. Study-wide results and limits: TCR beta V segments were, for the most part, productive about 90% or about 30% of the time in an earlier analysis. An assumption of roughly uniform sequencing depth across donors underlay the presence/absence analyses.

Germline V gene data show CDR1 as SGDLS and CDR2 as YYNGEE. V lost 0 bases to trimming and J lost 8 bases; unmatched junction nucleotides: 19. This CDR3 is 18 amino acids long. Details on this clone: Its antigen is unidentified.

A multiplex PCR was run with 60 Vbeta primers and 13 Jbeta primers. TCRdb's table, derived via immunoSEQ multiplex PCR, lists solely in-frame clones and lacks some. The data contain tens of thousands of clones, roughly 78% of them seen just once; the ten biggest clones take up approximately 4.8%. The sequence was collected from a male donor in good health and CMV-seropositive. The specimen sequenced was PBMCs. The chain has TRBV9 and TRBJ2-7; 8 bases are shared with TRBD1. The CDR3 DNA sequence: TGTGCCAGCAGCGTAGATCCCTTGTTTAGGACAGGGATTAGGAAGCAGTACTTC. This encodes CASSVDPLFRTGIRKQYF.